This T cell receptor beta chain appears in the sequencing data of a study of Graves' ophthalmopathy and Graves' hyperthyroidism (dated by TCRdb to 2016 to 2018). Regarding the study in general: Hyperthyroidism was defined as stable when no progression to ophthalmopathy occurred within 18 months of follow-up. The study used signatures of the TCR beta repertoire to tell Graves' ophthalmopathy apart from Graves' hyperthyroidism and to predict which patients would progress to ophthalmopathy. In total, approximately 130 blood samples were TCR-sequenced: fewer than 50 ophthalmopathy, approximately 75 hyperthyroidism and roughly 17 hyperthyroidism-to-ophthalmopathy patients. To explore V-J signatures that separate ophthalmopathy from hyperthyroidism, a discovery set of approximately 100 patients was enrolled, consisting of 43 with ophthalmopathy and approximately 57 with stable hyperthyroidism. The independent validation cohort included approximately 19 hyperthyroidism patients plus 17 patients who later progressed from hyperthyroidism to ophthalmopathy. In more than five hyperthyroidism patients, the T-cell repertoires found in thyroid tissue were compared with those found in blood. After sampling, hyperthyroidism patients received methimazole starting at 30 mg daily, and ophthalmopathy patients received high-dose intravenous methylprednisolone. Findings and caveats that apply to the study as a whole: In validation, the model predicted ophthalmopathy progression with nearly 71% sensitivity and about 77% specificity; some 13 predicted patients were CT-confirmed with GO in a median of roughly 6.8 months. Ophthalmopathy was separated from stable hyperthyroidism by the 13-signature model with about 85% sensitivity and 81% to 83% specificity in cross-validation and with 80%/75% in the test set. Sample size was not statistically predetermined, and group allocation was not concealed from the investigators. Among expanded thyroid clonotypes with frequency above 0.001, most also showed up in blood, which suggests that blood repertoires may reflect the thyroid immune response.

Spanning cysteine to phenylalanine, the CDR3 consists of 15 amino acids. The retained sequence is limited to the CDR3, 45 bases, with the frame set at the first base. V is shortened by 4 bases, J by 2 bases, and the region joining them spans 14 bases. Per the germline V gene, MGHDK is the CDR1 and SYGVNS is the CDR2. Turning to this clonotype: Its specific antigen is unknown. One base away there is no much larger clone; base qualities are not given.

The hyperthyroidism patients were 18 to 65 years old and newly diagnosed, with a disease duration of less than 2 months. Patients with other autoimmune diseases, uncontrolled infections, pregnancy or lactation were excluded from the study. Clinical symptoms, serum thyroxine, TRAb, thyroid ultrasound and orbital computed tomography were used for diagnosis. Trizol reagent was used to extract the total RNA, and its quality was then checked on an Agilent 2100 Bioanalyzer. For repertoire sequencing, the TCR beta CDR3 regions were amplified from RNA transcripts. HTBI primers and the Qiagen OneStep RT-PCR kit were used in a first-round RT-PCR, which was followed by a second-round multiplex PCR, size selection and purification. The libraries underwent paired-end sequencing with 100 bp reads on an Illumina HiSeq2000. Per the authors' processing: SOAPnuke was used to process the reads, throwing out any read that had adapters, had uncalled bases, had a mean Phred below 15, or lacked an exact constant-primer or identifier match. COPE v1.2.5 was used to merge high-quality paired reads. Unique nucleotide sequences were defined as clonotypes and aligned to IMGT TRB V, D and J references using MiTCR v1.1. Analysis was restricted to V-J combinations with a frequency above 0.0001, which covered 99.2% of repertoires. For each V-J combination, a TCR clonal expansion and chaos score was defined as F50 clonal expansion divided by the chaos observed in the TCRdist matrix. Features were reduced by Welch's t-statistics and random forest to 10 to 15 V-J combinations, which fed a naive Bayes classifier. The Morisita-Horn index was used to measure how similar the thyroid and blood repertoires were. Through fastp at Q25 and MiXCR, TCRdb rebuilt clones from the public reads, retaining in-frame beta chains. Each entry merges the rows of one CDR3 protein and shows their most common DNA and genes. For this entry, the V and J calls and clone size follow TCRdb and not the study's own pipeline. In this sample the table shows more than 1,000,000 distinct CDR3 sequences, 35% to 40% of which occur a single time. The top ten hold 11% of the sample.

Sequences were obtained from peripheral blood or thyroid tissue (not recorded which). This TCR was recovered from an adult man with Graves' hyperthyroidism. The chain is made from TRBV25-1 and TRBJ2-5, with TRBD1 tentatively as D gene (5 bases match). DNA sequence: TGTGCCAGCAGTGGCTCCCTAGACAGTCAAGAGACCCAGTACTTC. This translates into CASSGSLDSQETQYF. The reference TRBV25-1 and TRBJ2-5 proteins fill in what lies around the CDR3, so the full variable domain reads EADIYQTPRYLVIGTGKKITLECSQTMGHDKMYWYQQDPGMELHLIHYSYGVNSTEKGDLSSESTVSRIRTEHFPLTLESARPSHTSQYLCASSGSLDSQETQYFGPGTRLLVL.